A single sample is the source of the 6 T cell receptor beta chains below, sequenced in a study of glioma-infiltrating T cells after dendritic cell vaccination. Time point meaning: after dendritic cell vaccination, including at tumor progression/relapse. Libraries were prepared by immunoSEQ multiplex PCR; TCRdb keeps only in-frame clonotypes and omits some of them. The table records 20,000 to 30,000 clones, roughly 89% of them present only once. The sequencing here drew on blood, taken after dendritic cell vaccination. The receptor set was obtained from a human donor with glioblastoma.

DNA of the CDR3: TGCGCCAGCAGGACGGGACTAGCGGGTACCTACGAGCAGTACTTC. This gives the protein CASRTGLAGTYEQYF. The rearrangement joins TRBV5-1 to TRBJ2-7, with 12 nucleotides matching TRBD2. The CDR3 is 15 residues long. Trimming removed 5 bases from V and 2 bases from J; junction bases left unmatched: 5. Per germline, CDR1 SGHRS and CDR2 YFSETQ.

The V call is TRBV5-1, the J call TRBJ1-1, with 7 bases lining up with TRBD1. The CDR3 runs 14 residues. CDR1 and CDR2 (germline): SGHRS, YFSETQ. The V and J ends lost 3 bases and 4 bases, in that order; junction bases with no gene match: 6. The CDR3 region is CASSSGDRSTEAFF. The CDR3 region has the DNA TGCGCCAGCAGCTCGGGGGACAGAAGCACTGAAGCTTTCTTT.

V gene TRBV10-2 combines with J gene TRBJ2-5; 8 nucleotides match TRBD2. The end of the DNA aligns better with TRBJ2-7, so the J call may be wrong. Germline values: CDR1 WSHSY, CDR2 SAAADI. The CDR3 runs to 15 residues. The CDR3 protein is CASRPQAGGSYEQYF. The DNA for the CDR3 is TGCGCCAGCAGGCCACAGGCGGGGGGCTCCTACGAGCAGTACTTC.

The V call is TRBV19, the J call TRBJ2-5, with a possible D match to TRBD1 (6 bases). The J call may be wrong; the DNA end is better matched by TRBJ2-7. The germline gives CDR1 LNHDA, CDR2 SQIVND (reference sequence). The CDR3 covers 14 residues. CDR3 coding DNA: TGTGCCAGTAGTATAACAGGGAGCTCCTACGAGCAGTACTTC. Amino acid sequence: CASSITGSSYEQYF.

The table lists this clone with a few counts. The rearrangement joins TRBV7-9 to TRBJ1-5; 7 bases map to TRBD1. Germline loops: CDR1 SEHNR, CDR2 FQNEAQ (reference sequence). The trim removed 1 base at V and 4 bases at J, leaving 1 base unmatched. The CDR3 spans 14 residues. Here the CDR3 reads CASSLGTGNQPQHF. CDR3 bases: TGTGCCAGCAGCTTAGGGACAGGTAATCAGCCCCAGCATTTT.

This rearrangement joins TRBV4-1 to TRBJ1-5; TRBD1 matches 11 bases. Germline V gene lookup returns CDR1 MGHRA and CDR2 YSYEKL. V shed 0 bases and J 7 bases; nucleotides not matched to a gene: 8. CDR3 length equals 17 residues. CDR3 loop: CASSQDPGQGARQPQHF. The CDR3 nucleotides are TGCGCCAGCAGCCAAGATCCAGGACAGGGGGCGAGGCAGCCCCAGCATTTT.